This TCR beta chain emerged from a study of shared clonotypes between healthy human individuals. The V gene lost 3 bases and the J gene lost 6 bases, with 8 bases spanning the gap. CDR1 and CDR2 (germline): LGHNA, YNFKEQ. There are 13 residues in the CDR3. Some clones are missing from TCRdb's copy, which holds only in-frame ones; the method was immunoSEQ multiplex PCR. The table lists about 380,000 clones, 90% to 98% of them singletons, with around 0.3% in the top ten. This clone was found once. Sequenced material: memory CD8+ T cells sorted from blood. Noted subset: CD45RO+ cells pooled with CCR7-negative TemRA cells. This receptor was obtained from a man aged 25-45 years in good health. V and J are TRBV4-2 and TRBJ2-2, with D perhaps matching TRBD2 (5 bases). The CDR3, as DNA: TGTGCCAGCAGCCAGAACGGGGCCGGGGAGCTGTTTTTT. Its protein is CASSQNGAGELFF.